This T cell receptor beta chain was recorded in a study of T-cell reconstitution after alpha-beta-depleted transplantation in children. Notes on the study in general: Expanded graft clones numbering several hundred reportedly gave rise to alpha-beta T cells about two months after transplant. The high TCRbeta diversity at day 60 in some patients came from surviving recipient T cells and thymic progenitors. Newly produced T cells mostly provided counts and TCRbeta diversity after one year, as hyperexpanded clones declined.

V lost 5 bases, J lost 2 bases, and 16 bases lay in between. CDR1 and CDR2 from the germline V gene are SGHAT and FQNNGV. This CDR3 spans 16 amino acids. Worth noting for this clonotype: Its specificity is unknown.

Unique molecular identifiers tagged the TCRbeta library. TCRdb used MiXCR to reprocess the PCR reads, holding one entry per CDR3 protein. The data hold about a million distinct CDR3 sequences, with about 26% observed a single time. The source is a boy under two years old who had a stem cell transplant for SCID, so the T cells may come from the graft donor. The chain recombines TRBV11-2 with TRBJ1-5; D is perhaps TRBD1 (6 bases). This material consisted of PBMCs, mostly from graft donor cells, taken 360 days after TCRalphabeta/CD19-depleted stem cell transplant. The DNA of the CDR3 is TGTGCCAGCAGCCTGGATTGGGGGGCTGGCAATCAGCCCCAGCATTTT. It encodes CASSLDWGAGNQPQHF.